A selection of T cell receptor beta chains follows, all from one sample in a study of blood T cell repertoires in COVID-19. Generated by immunoSEQ multiplex PCR, the TCRdb table keeps only in-frame clones and is missing some. The sample carries about 110,000 clones, around 66% recorded once. The specimen sequenced was peripheral blood. Every receptor here comes from a man older than 75 with acute or convalescent COVID-19. Each CDR3 is given with its conserved first and last residue. A D gene is named only where the DNA matches it firmly. Expanded clones are given a class, and other clones once, few, many or no size at all.

>TRBV4-3|TRBJ2-7|NA|NA|15
TGCGCCAGCAGCCAAGTAGGGAGTAGAACCTACGAGCAGTACTTC
CASSQVGSRTYEQYF
>TRBV3-1/TRBV3-2|TRBJ1-5|NA|few|12
TGTGCCAGCGGCGGCAGCAATCAGCCCCAGCATTTT
CASGGSNQPQHF
>TRBV3-1/TRBV3-2|TRBJ1-6|TRBD1|NA|15
TGTGCCAGCAGCCACCAGGGGGTTGATAATTCACCCCTCCACTTT
CASSHQGVDNSPLHF
>TRBV11-2|TRBJ2-5|NA|NA|14
TGTGCCAGCAGCTTAGTATCCAGGGTCGAGACCCAGTACTTC
CASSLVSRVETQYF
>TRBV5-1|TRBJ1-1|TRBD1|few|13
TGCGCCAGCAGCTTAACAGGGGACACTGAAGCTTTCTTT
CASSLTGDTEAFF
>TRBV9|TRBJ2-3|NA|NA|13
TGTGCCAGCAGCGTGGCAAGCGGGGATACGCAGTATTTT
CASSVASGDTQYF
>TRBV19|TRBJ2-7|TRBD1|few|13
TGTGCCAGTAGTAAGGACAGGGGTAGCGAGCAGTACTTC
CASSKDRGSEQYF
>TRBV5-6|TRBJ2-2|NA|NA|15
TGTGCCAGCAGCTTGGGGGGCAGGGTTAACGGGGAGCTGTTTTTT
CASSLGGRVNGELFF
>TRBV3-1/TRBV3-2|TRBJ2-3|TRBD2|NA|17
TGTGCCAGCAGCCAAGATACTAGCGCATACTTCACAGATACGCAGTATTTT
CASSQDTSAYFTDTQYF
>TRBV28|TRBJ2-7|NA|NA|13
TGTGCCAGCAGTTTGGGCCCCTTCTACGAGCAGTACTTC
CASSLGPFYEQYF
>TRBV9|TRBJ2-1|TRBD2|NA|15
TGTGCCAGCAGCTTAGCTAGCGGGAGGGTCAATGAGCAGTTCTTC
CASSLASGRVNEQFF
>TRBV4-3|TRBJ1-2|NA|NA|13
TGCGCCAGCAGCCAAAGCGTCGGAAGTGGCTACACCTTC
CASSQSVGSGYTF
>TRBV29-1|TRBJ2-1|NA|NA|13
TGCAGCGCCCTGGCCTACCCTGGGAGTGAGCAGTTCTTC
CSALAYPGSEQFF
>TRBV6-5|TRBJ2-7|TRBD1|NA|14
TGTGCCAGCAGTACCCAGCAGGGGGTTGGGGAGCAGTACTTC
CASSTQQGVGEQYF
>TRBV21-1|TRBJ1-4|NA|few|18
TGTGCCAGCAGCATACCCCCTATATGGAGGGAAACTAATGAAAAACTGTTTTTT
CASSIPPIWRETNEKLFF
>TRBV7-8|TRBJ2-1|TRBD2|NA|14
TGTGCCAGCAGCTTAGTTAGCGGGGTGCGAGAGCAGTTCTTC
CASSLVSGVREQFF
>TRBV19|TRBJ2-4|NA|NA|14
TGTGCCAGTAGTATAAGGAGACAGAAAAACATTCAGTACTTC
CASSIRRQKNIQYF
>TRBV7-2|TRBJ2-1|TRBD1|NA|15
TGTGCCAGCAGCTCAGACAGGGGGCAGTACAATGAGCAGTTCTTC
CASSSDRGQYNEQFF
>TRBV5-6|TRBJ2-7|NA|NA|16
TGTGCCAGCAGTTTTGATGGTGCGGGCCGCTTTTACGAGCAGTACTTC
CASSFDGAGRFYEQYF
>TRBV7-2|TRBJ2-3|TRBD2|once|18
TGTGCCAGCAGCTTAGTGGTGGCTAGCGGGAGAAGGACAGATACGCAGTATTTT
CASSLVVASGRRTDTQYF
>TRBV11-2|TRBJ2-6|NA|few|16
TGTGCCAGCAGCCTAGAGAGAGGGACTGGGGCCAACGTCCTGACTTTC
CASSLERGTGANVLTF
>TRBV6-5|TRBJ2-5|NA|NA|14
TGTGCCAGCAGTTACGGGGGGGCTGGGGAGACCCAGTACTTC
CASSYGGAGETQYF
>TRBV27|TRBJ2-7|TRBD2|NA|16
TGTGCCAGCAGTTCCCCTCGACTAGCGGGAGGGCGGGAGCAGTACTTC
CASSSPRLAGGREQYF
>TRBV9|TRBJ1-1|NA|NA|17
TGTGCCAGCAGCCCCACGGGTGGTGACAGGCTGAACACTGAAGCTTTCTTT
CASSPTGGDRLNTEAFF
>TRBV4-1|TRBJ1-6|NA|NA|14
TGCGCCAGCAGCCAAGGGGGGGATAATTCACCCCTCCACTTT
CASSQGGDNSPLHF
>TRBV19|TRBJ2-6|TRBD1|NA|18
TGTGCCAGTAGTATAAAGGGGGCAGGGGGCGCTGGGGCCAACGTCCTGACTTTC
CASSIKGAGGAGANVLTF
>TRBV18|TRBJ2-3|TRBD1|few|15
TGTGCCAGCTCCGGACAGGGTTCACACACAGATACGCAGTATTTT
CASSGQGSHTDTQYF
>TRBV21-1|TRBJ1-5|NA|few|17
TGTGCCAGCAGCAAAGTCCCCCCTGGCAGGGGTCATCAGCCCCAGCATTTT
CASSKVPPGRGHQPQHF
>TRBV6-5|TRBJ1-1|TRBD1|NA|15
TGTGCCAGCAGTTACTCTGGGACAGGGAGGACTGAAGCTTTCTTT
CASSYSGTGRTEAFF
>TRBV5-4|TRBJ2-5|TRBD1|few|15
TGTGCCAGCAGCTCTACACAGGGGACCCGAGAGACCCAGTACTTC
CASSSTQGTRETQYF
>TRBV19|TRBJ1-5|NA|NA|13
TGTGCCAGTAGGCAGGGCCGCAATCAGCCCCAGCATTTT
CASRQGRNQPQHF
>TRBV10-3|TRBJ2-5|NA|once|13
TGTGCCATCAGTGAAGACACTCAAGAGACCCAGTACTTC
CAISEDTQETQYF
>TRBV28|TRBJ2-1|TRBD2|NA|15
TGTGCCAGCAGTTTATCTAGCGGGGGTTGGAATGAGCAGTTCTTC
CASSLSSGGWNEQFF
>TRBV5-4|TRBJ1-2|NA|once|17
TGTGCCAGCAGCTTGGGGGCGGACAGACCTACTAACTATGGCTACACCTTC
CASSLGADRPTNYGYTF
>TRBV4-1|TRBJ1-4|TRBD1|NA|15
TGCGCCAGCAGCCAGAGGGGACAGCTTAATGAAAAACTGTTTTTT
CASSQRGQLNEKLFF
>TRBV29-1|TRBJ2-2|NA|NA|13
TGCAGCGTAGACAAAGGCTTCTCTGGGGAGCTGTTTTTT
CSVDKGFSGELFF
>TRBV7-3|TRBJ2-1|NA|NA|14
TGTGCCAGCAGCTTAATAGGCCAAGCAGCGGAGCAGTTCTTC
CASSLIGQAAEQFF
>TRBV5-4|TRBJ1-1|NA|NA|14
TGTGCCAGCAGCTATCCCCGGAGCAACACTGAAGCTTTCTTT
CASSYPRSNTEAFF
>TRBV2|TRBJ1-6|NA|few|16
TGTGCCAGCAGCACAGACATAGGCTCCTATAATTCACCCCTCCACTTT
CASSTDIGSYNSPLHF
>TRBV4-3|TRBJ2-1|NA|NA|15
TGCGCCAGCAGCCAAGAATACGGGTCATACAATGAGCAGTTCTTC
CASSQEYGSYNEQFF
>TRBV7-2|TRBJ2-7|TRBD2|NA|15
TGTGCCAGCAGCTTAGCTTCGACTAGCGGATACGAGCAGTACTTC
CASSLASTSGYEQYF
>TRBV3-1/TRBV3-2|TRBJ2-5|TRBD2|NA|13
TGTGCCAGCAGCCAGGCGGGGGGAGAGACCCAGTACTTC
CASSQAGGETQYF
>TRBV5-1|TRBJ2-3|NA|NA|14
TGCGCCAGCAGCTCTGGCACAGGCGCAGATACGCAGTATTTT
CASSSGTGADTQYF
>TRBV6-6|TRBJ2-7|NA|few|14
TGTGCCAGCAGGGGTGCCGAGGACAATTCACGGCAGTACTTC
CASRGAEDNSRQYF
>TRBV6-5|TRBJ1-2|TRBD1|NA|13
TGTGCCAGCACCACGGACAGGGGAAATCGCTACACCTTC
CASTTDRGNRYTF
>TRBV11-3|TRBJ2-2|NA|NA|15
TGTGCCAGCAGCTTAAAGGCAGGGGCAACCGGGGAGCTGTTTTTT
CASSLKAGATGELFF
>TRBV18|TRBJ1-5|NA|NA|15
TGTGCCAGCTCACCACGTGCTGGCGGGGATCAGCCCCAGCATTTT
CASSPRAGGDQPQHF
>TRBV5-1|TRBJ2-3|NA|few|15
TGCGCCAGCAGCCCGCTACCGGGGGGCACAGATACGCAGTATTTT
CASSPLPGGTDTQYF
>TRBV19|TRBJ2-7|NA|few|15
TGTGCCAGTAGTATTTCGGGAGAGGGCTCCTACGAGCAGTACTTC
CASSISGEGSYEQYF
>TRBV7-2|TRBJ2-1|TRBD2|NA|15
TGTGCCAGCAGCCAAAGCGGGAGCGCCTACAATGAGCAGTTCTTC
CASSQSGSAYNEQFF
>TRBV28|TRBJ2-3|TRBD2|NA|16
TGTGCCAGCAGTTCGGGGACTAGCGGCTTCACAGATACGCAGTATTTT
CASSSGTSGFTDTQYF
>TRBV12-3/TRBV12-4|TRBJ2-5|NA|NA|13
TGTGCCAGCGGAATCGACTTACAAGAGACCCAGTACTTC
CASGIDLQETQYF
>TRBV2|TRBJ2-2|NA|NA|13
TGTGCCAGCAAGTTACTCAACACCGGGGAGCTGTTTTTT
CASKLLNTGELFF
>TRBV28|TRBJ1-1|TRBD1|NA|15
TGTGCCAGCAGAACGAAGGGACAGGGGGCCACTGAAGCTTTCTTT
CASRTKGQGATEAFF